The 26 T cell receptor beta chains listed next were all sequenced from one sample in a study of cytomegalovirus exposure and HLA in healthy donors. PCR involved 60 Vbeta and 13 Jbeta primers. Generated by immunoSEQ multiplex PCR, the TCRdb table keeps only in-frame clones and is missing some. This sample's clone table lists 150,000 to 200,000 clones. Sequenced sample: PBMCs. Receptor source: a woman aged 55-70 years in good health and CMV-seronegative.

The chain combines TRBV5-1 with TRBJ1-5; possibly TRBD1 for D (6 bases). V was pared by 4 bases and J by 7 bases, with 18 bases between. Germline CDR1 reads SGHRS; CDR2 reads YFSETQ. The CDR3 runs 15 residues. Here the CDR3 DNA reads TGCGCCAGCAGCGAAGGACAGTTCGGGGGGCAGCCCCAGCATTTT. The encoded protein is CASSEGQFGGQPQHF.

This chain uses TRBV5-1 with TRBJ2-5; TRBD1 agrees at 9 bases. Trimming cost V 8 bases and J 5 bases; bases outside gene matches: 13. The germline V gene has CDR1 SGHRS and CDR2 YFSETQ. This CDR3 has 15 amino acids. The chain's CDR3 is CASRTGGDRLETQYF. DNA for the CDR3: TGCGCCAGTCGCACAGGGGGCGATAGATTGGAGACCCAGTACTTC.

V is TRBV5-1 and J is TRBJ2-2; 9 bases are a match to TRBD1. From germline, CDR1 is SGHRS and CDR2 YFSETQ. The CDR3 spans 16 residues. The trim removed 5 bases at V and 6 bases at J, leaving 11 bases unmatched. CDR3 region: CASRAPGQGGAGELFF. Written as DNA, the CDR3 is TGCGCCAGCAGGGCTCCGGGACAGGGCGGCGCCGGGGAGCTGTTTTTT.

The rearrangement links TRBV29-1 to TRBJ2-5, with TRBD2 identical over 11 bases. Germline loops: CDR1 SQVTM, CDR2 ANQGSEA. The CDR3 runs 14 residues. V trimming: 4 bases; J trimming: 4 bases; junction bases outside the gene matches: 5. CDR3 in amino acids: CSVGGSGGGETQYF. The CDR3 DNA sequence: TGCAGCGTTGGTGGTAGCGGGGGGGGAGAGACCCAGTACTTC.

The rearrangement links TRBV6-5 to TRBJ2-7, with TRBD1 matching 7 bases. V gave up 2 bases and J gave up 2 bases; unmatched junction bases: 3. Per germline, CDR1 MNHEY and CDR2 SVGAGI. The CDR3 spans 14 residues. The CDR3 here is CASSYRGQTYEQYF. CDR3 coding DNA: TGTGCCAGCAGTTACCGGGGACAGACCTACGAGCAGTACTTC.

This CDR3 is CASSFRTYSYEQYF. In DNA form, the CDR3 reads TGTGCCAGCAGTTTTAGGACATACTCCTACGAGCAGTACTTC. The V and J genes are TRBV27 and TRBJ2-7, with D possibly TRBD1 on 5 matching bases. The V gene lost 3 bases and the J gene lost 0 bases, with 9 bases spanning the gap. This CDR3 has 14 amino acids. The germline V gene encodes CDR1 MNHEY and CDR2 SMNVEV (reference sequence).

The chain carries TRBV27 and TRBJ1-2; maybe TRBD1 (6 bases). The CDR3 contains 14 residues. Germline V gene sequence: CDR1 MNHEY, CDR2 SMNVEV (reference sequence). Deletions cut 2 bases from V and 2 bases from J, with 9 bases between. CDR3 in DNA: TGTGCCAGCAGTTTAATGGGGGCGAACTATGGCTACACCTTC. Protein: CASSLMGANYGYTF.

V usage is TRBV7-9 and J usage is TRBJ2-3, with D maybe TRBD2 (5 bases). This CDR3 has 17 residues. Germline V gene data show CDR1 as SEHNR and CDR2 as FQNEAQ (reference sequence). The V end was cut by 2 bases, the J end by 5 bases, with 20 bases between. For the CDR3, the DNA is TGTGCCAGCAGCTTACCGGGCCCCTACGGTCGGGGAGATACGCAGTATTTT. Residues: CASSLPGPYGRGDTQYF.

The chain uses TRBV6-5 and TRBJ1-2; 8 bases fit TRBD1. CDR3 length equals 13 residues. Looked up from germline, CDR1 is MNHEY and CDR2 is SVGAGI. After removal of 5 bases from V and 7 bases from J, the junction contained 6 bases not matched to a gene. The CDR3 DNA reads as TGTGCCAGCAGTCCTGGACAGGGCCTTGGCTACACCTTC. This codes for CASSPGQGLGYTF.

The rearrangement uses TRBV6-4 and TRBJ2-7; 11 bases are a match to TRBD2. Germline loops: CDR1 MRHNA, CDR2 SNTAGT. The CDR3 is 15 residues long. V lost 2 bases to trimming and J lost 3 bases; unmatched junction nucleotides: 3. The CDR3 loop reads CASSDGTSGYYEQYF. The CDR3 DNA is TGTGCCAGCAGTGACGGGACTAGCGGATACTACGAGCAGTACTTC.

The CDR3 nucleotides are TGTGCCAGCAGCTCGGACACCCGCATGAACACTGAAGCTTTCTTT. It yields the protein CASSSDTRMNTEAFF. The chain is built from TRBV11-2 and TRBJ1-1; weak D call: TRBD1 (5 bases). This CDR3 is built from 15 residues. Germline V gene data show CDR1 as SGHAT and CDR2 as FQNNGV. The V end was cut by 4 bases, the J end by 0 bases, with 12 bases between.

This rearrangement joins TRBV4-1 to TRBJ2-5, with D possibly being TRBD1 (5 bases). V gave up 0 bases and J gave up 3 bases, with 17 bases separating them. Germline V gene lookup returns CDR1 MGHRA and CDR2 YSYEKL. The CDR3 contains 17 residues. The CDR3 protein is CASSQDPPLGEEETQYF. The CDR3 coding sequence is TGCGCCAGCAGCCAAGATCCCCCTCTAGGGGAAGAAGAGACCCAGTACTTC.

The rearrangement uses TRBV19 and TRBJ2-7, with 9 bases identical to TRBD1. V lost 2 bases, J lost 3 bases, and 2 bases stayed unmatched. Germline lookup yields CDR1 LNHDA and CDR2 SQIVND (reference sequence). This CDR3 spans 14 amino acids. The CDR3 bases are TGTGCCAGTAGTATAACGGGACAGGGCTACGAGCAGTACTTC. Its protein product is CASSITGQGYEQYF.

This chain joins TRBV7-2 and TRBJ2-3; a possible D gene is TRBD2 (6 bases). This CDR3 region has 15 residues. Germline V gene lookup returns CDR1 SGHTA and CDR2 FQGNSA. V was pared by 3 bases and J by 4 bases, with 14 bases between. The CDR3 spells CASSFQGRGPDTQYF. The CDR3 DNA is TGTGCCAGCAGCTTCCAAGGGCGGGGTCCAGATACGCAGTATTTT.

V usage is TRBV29-1 and J usage is TRBJ2-5, with a weak D call TRBD2 (5 bases). This CDR3 is built from 12 residues. Germline V gives CDR1 SQVTM, CDR2 ANQGSEA. With 5 bases removed from V and 5 bases from J, the gap between germline ends came to 12 bases. The CDR3 nucleotides are TGCAGCGTTCGAACGGGGATGGAGACCCAGTACTTC. Translating it yields CSVRTGMETQYF.

This sequence joins TRBV6-1 and TRBJ1-2; weak D call: TRBD1 (6 bases). The CDR3 sequence is 14 residues long. V was clipped by 6 bases and J by 8 bases, with 19 bases between them. Germline-derived CDR1 and CDR2 are MNHNS and SASEGT. The CDR3 sequence: CASRVLGGAGGYTF. As DNA, the CDR3 is TGTGCCAGCAGGGTCCTGGGGGGGGCGGGAGGCTACACCTTC.

The chain uses TRBV29-1 and TRBJ2-7, with 9 positions matching TRBD1. The trim removed 4 bases at V and 3 bases at J, leaving 7 bases unmatched. This CDR3 spans 14 amino acids. CDR1 and CDR2 from the germline V gene are SQVTM and ANQGSEA. The CDR3 nucleotides read TGCAGCGTTGGTAGGGGACAGGGAAACTACGAGCAGTACTTC. Translation: CSVGRGQGNYEQYF.

The V gene is TRBV9, the J gene TRBJ2-1; 8 nucleotides align to TRBD2. The germline V gene encodes CDR1 SGDLS and CDR2 YYNGEE. This CDR3 has 14 residues. Trimming took 0 bases from V and 7 from J; bases not matched to a gene: 3. CDR3: CASSVGGGLNEQFF. CDR3 bases: TGTGCCAGCAGCGTAGGCGGGGGGCTAAATGAGCAGTTCTTC.

This rearrangement joins TRBV6-4 to TRBJ2-1; D might be TRBD2 (6 bases). This CDR3 is built from 16 residues. Germline-derived CDR1 and CDR2 are MRHNA and SNTAGT. V lost 3 bases and J lost 0, with 12 bases in between. The CDR3 is CASSEGGVSSYNEQFF. In nucleotides, the CDR3 is TGTGCCAGCAGTGAGGGCGGGGTGAGCTCCTACAATGAGCAGTTCTTC.

The CDR3 spells CASSRDSRNTEAFF. CDR3 nucleotide sequence: TGTGCCAGCAGTCGCGACAGCCGCAACACTGAAGCTTTCTTT. The chain recombines TRBV6-5 with TRBJ1-1; possible D gene TRBD1, 5 bases. The CDR3 runs to 14 residues. Germline CDR1 is MNHEY and CDR2 is SVGAGI. The germline V and J ends were trimmed by 5 bases and 2 bases, with 12 bases remaining between them.

This chain uses TRBV19 with TRBJ2-7; perhaps TRBD1 as D (6 bases). CDR1 is LNHDA and CDR2 is SQIVND in the germline V gene (reference sequence). V was clipped by 5 bases and J by 6 bases, with 14 bases between them. CDR3 size: 13 residues. This chain's CDR3 is CASSPRQAAEQYF. Written as DNA, the CDR3 is TGTGCCAGTAGTCCCCGACAGGCCGCCGAGCAGTACTTC.

The V call is TRBV7-9, the J call TRBJ1-2, with D possibly being TRBD1 (5 bases). This CDR3 contains 16 residues. Germline loops: CDR1 SEHNR, CDR2 FQNEAQ (reference sequence). Trimming removed 2 bases at V and 0 bases at J, with 13 bases between. The CDR3 sequence: CASSLRLGGANYGYTF. CDR3 nucleotide sequence: TGTGCCAGCAGCTTAAGGTTGGGAGGGGCTAACTATGGCTACACCTTC.

The chain uses TRBV2 and TRBJ1-1, with D unclear. V was pared by 1 base and J by 1 base, with 7 bases between. Germline V gene lookup returns CDR1 SNHLY and CDR2 FYNNEI. This CDR3 region has 14 residues. The CDR3 loop is CASSEGARNTEAFF. CDR3 sequence (DNA): TGTGCCAGCAGTGAAGGGGCGAGGAACACTGAAGCTTTCTTT.

The gene calls are TRBV5-1 and TRBJ2-1; 8 bases align to TRBD2. CDR3 length equals 15 residues. Unmatched junction bases numbered 3, after V lost 3 bases and J lost 1 base. Germline CDR1 and CDR2: SGHRS and YFSETQ. The DNA of the CDR3 is TGCGCCAGCAGCTCCGGGACTAGTTCCTACAATGAGCAGTTCTTC. Translating gives CASSSGTSSYNEQFF.

The chain employs TRBV7-8 and TRBJ1-4; 9 bases align to TRBD1. With 2 bases clipped from V and 7 bases from J, the junction kept 5 bases outside the gene matches. The germline CDR1 and CDR2 sequences are SGHVS and FQNEAQ. CDR3 length: 15 residues. This CDR3 is CASSLRDREVEKLFF. The CDR3 region has the DNA TGTGCCAGCAGCTTAAGGGACAGGGAGGTTGAAAAACTGTTTTTT.

The genes are TRBV4-1 and TRBJ2-1; 7 bases match TRBD2. The CDR3 is made up of 14 amino acids. With V trimmed by 4 bases and J by 7 bases, 7 bases remained unmatched. The germline V gene has CDR1 MGHRA and CDR2 YSYEKL. CDR3 sequence: CASSRADGGNEQFF. The CDR3 DNA reads as TGCGCCAGCAGCCGCGCAGACGGGGGGAATGAGCAGTTCTTC.